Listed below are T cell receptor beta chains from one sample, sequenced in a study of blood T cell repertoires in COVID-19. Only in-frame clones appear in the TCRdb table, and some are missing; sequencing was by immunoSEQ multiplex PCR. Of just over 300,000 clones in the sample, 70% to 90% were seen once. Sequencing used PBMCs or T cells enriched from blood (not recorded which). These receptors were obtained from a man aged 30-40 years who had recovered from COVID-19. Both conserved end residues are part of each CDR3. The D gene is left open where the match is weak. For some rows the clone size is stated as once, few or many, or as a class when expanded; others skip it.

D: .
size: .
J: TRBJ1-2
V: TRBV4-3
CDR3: CASSQAGNNYGYTF
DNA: TGCGCCAGCAGCCAAGCAGGGAACAACTATGGCTACACCTTC

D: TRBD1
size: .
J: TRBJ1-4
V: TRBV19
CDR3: CASSTGQGVVEKLFF
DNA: TGTGCCAGTAGTACTGGACAGGGGGTTGTTGAAAAACTGTTTTTT

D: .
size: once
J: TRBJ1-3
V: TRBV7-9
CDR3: CASSQRQYSGNTIYF
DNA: TGTGCCAGCAGCCAGAGACAGTACTCTGGAAACACCATATATTTT

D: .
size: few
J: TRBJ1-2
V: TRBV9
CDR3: CASSVDGARSGGYTF
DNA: TGTGCCAGCAGCGTAGATGGGGCAAGGTCGGGTGGCTACACCTTC

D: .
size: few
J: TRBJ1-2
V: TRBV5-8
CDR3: CASSPGSAGYGYTF
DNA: TGTGCCAGCAGCCCGGGATCCGCGGGTTATGGCTACACCTTC

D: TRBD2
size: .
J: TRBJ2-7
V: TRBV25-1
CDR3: CASRSLAGGLYEQYF
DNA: TGTGCCAGCAGGAGCTTAGCGGGGGGATTGTACGAGCAGTACTTC

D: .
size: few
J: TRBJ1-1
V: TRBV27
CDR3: CASSLGTGLNTEAFF
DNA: TGTGCCAGCAGTTTAGGTACTGGGCTGAACACTGAAGCTTTCTTT

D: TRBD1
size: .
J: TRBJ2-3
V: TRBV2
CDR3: CASSDPLLQGVPDTQYF
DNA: TGTGCCAGCAGTGACCCACTGTTACAGGGGGTGCCAGATACGCAGTATTTT

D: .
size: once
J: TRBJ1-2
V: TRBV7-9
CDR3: CASSRIGGRDGYTF
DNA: TGTGCCAGCAGTCGGATAGGAGGGCGCGATGGCTACACCTTC

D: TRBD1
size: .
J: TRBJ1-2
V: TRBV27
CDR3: CASSLDRAYGYTF
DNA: TGTGCCAGCAGCCTGGACAGGGCCTATGGCTACACCTTC

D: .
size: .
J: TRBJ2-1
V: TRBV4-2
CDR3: CASSQENPGIREFF
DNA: TGTGCCAGCAGCCAAGAGAACCCCGGGATAAGAGAGTTCTTC

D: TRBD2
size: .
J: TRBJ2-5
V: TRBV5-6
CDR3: CASSRRTSGGETQYF
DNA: TGTGCCAGCAGCCGGAGGACTAGCGGGGGAGAGACCCAGTACTTC

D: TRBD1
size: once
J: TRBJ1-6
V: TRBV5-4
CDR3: CASSIRQGEVSPLHF
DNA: TGTGCCAGCAGCATTCGACAGGGGGAGGTATCACCCCTCCACTTT

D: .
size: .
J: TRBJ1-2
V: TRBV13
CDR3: CASSGPGAYYGYTF
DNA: TGTGCCAGCAGCGGGCCCGGTGCGTACTATGGCTACACCTTC

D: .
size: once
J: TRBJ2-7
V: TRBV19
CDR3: CASSMIVPDRQAGKTQQYF
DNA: TGTGCCAGTAGTATGATCGTTCCGGACAGACAGGCCGGAAAGACCCAGCAGTACTTC

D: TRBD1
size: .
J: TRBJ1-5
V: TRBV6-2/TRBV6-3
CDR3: CASSWGQGRNQPQHF
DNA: TGTGCCAGCAGTTGGGGACAGGGGAGAAATCAGCCCCAGCATTTT

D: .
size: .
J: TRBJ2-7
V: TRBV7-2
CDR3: CASSPGGSYEQYF
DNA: TGTGCCAGCAGCCCCGGTGGCTCCTACGAGCAGTACTTC

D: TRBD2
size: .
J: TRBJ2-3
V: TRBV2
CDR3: CASRDMLAGSTDTQYF
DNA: TGTGCCAGCAGGGATATGCTAGCGGGATCCACAGATACGCAGTATTTT

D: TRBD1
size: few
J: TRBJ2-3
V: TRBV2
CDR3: CASRWTGWTDTQYF
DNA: TGTGCCAGCAGATGGACAGGGTGGACAGATACGCAGTATTTT

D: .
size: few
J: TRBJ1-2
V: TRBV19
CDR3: CASTAAGGYGYTF
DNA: TGTGCCAGTACCGCCGCCGGGGGCTATGGCTACACCTTC

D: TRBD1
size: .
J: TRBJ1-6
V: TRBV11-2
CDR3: CASSPTPFRQGVNSPLHF
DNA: TGTGCCAGCAGCCCAACACCCTTTAGACAGGGAGTGAATTCACCCCTCCACTTT